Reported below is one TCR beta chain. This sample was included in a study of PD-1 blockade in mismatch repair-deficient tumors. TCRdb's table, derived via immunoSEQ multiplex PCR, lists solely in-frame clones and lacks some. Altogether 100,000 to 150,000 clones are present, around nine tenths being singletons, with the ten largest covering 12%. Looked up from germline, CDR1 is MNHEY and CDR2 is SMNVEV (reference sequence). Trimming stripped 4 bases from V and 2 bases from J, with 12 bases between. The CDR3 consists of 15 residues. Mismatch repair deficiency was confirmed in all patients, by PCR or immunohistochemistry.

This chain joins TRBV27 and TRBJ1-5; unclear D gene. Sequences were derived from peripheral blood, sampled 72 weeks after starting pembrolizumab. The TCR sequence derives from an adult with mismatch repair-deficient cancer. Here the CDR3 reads CASSSFSYGNQPQHF. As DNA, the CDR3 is TGTGCCAGCAGTTCATTTAGTTATGGCAATCAGCCCCAGCATTTT.